This passage covers 27 T cell receptor beta chains from one sample sequenced in a study of blood T cell repertoires in COVID-19. The table came from immunoSEQ multiplex PCR; TCRdb's copy has only in-frame clones and leaves some out. Of fewer than 300,000 clones detected, 85% appear once; the ten largest clones hold roughly 2.5%. What was sequenced was PBMCs or T cells enriched from blood (not recorded which). The receptors were gathered from a woman aged 50 to 65 who had recovered from COVID-19.

V and J are TRBV4-2 and TRBJ1-5; 8 nucleotides align to TRBD1. Germline CDR1 is LGHNA and CDR2 is YNFKEQ. J gave up 3 bases and V 4 bases, and 14 bases lay outside the gene matches. This CDR3 has 18 amino acids. CDR3 amino acids: CASSLKGQGGPTNQPQHF. The CDR3 DNA is TGTGCCAGCAGCCTTAAAGGACAGGGTGGACCCACCAATCAGCCCCAGCATTTT.

This chain links TRBV21-1 with TRBJ2-7; TRBD1 is taken as the D call from the table, unchecked against the DNA. TRBV21-1 is termed a pseudogene. The CDR3 runs to 16 residues. This CDR3 reads CASSKRRTGLLDEQYF. CDR3 nucleotides: TGTGCCAGCAGCAAACGCAGGACAGGTTTACTGGACGAGCAGTACTTC.

This chain joins TRBV5-1 and TRBJ2-6, with D perhaps matching TRBD1 (6 bases). Trimming stripped 4 bases from V and 3 bases from J, with 14 bases between. Germline CDR1 SGHRS, CDR2 YFSETQ. The CDR3 runs 16 residues. The CDR3 is CASSVSGGDGANVLTF. The CDR3 nucleotides are TGCGCCAGCAGCGTTTCTGGGGGCGATGGGGCCAACGTCCTGACTTTC.

This chain connects TRBV4-1 to TRBJ1-2; D is unclear. The CDR3 is 17 amino acids. Between the trimmed V and J ends, which lost 1 base and 0 bases, there was a span of 15 bases. Germline assignment: CDR1 MGHRA and CDR2 YSYEKL. The CDR3 DNA reads TGCGCCAGCAGCCAAGTCCCCGTCCCCGGAGCTAACTATGGCTACACCTTC. It yields the protein CASSQVPVPGANYGYTF.

The chain recombines TRBV5-1 with TRBJ1-1, with D possibly TRBD1 on 5 matching bases. V gave up 0 bases and J gave up 4 bases, with 10 bases separating them. Germline assignment: CDR1 SGHRS and CDR2 YFSETQ. This CDR3 has 14 amino acids. CDR3 sequence (DNA): TGCGCCAGCAGCTTGGCAATTGGGGCCACTGAAGCTTTCTTT. This encodes CASSLAIGATEAFF.

V is TRBV5-1 and J is TRBJ2-2; 11 nucleotides line up with TRBD2. The CDR3 contains 18 residues. The germline CDR1 and CDR2 sequences are SGHRS and YFSETQ. Germline trimming cut 7 bases from V and 4 bases from J; bases unmatched to any gene: 15. In DNA, the CDR3 is TGCGCCAGCTATCAAAGGGCCCTAGCGGGGGGACCCACCGGGGAGCTGTTTTTT. Protein: CASYQRALAGGPTGELFF.

The genes are TRBV2 and TRBJ1-5; 7 bases line up with TRBD1. The CDR3 contains 15 residues. Trimming removed 8 bases from V and 0 bases from J; junction bases left unmatched: 7. Germline V gene lookup returns CDR1 SNHLY and CDR2 FYNNEI. Here the CDR3 reads CASGPGTVSNQPQHF. DNA for the CDR3: TGTGCCAGCGGCCCCGGGACAGTTAGCAATCAGCCCCAGCATTTT.

The chain couples TRBV6-1 to TRBJ1-5; 7 bases match TRBD1. Per the germline V gene, CDR1 is MNHNS and CDR2 is SASEGT. The CDR3 length is 16 residues. The junction had 11 bases not matched to a gene; V was cut back by 3 bases and J by 6 bases. In DNA form, the CDR3 reads TGTGCCAGCAGTGATAAAACAGGGGCTGCGTTTCAGCCCCAGCATTTT. It encodes CASSDKTGAAFQPQHF.

CDR3 DNA: TGCAGCGTTGGGGGACTAGCGAACAATGAGCAGTTCTTC. It specifies CSVGGLANNEQFF. The chain carries TRBV29-1 and TRBJ2-1; 10 bases match TRBD2. The germline V gene has CDR1 SQVTM and CDR2 ANQGSEA. Trimming took 4 bases from V and 5 from J; bases not matched to a gene: 2. CDR3 size: 13 residues.

The chain joins TRBV7-9 to TRBJ2-1, with 7 bases aligning to TRBD2. V lost 7 bases and J lost 0; bases outside the gene matches: 9. This CDR3 comprises 16 residues. CDR1 SEHNR and CDR2 FQNEAQ come from the germline V gene (reference sequence). As DNA, the CDR3 is TGTGCCAGCAAACGGGAGGTCACGAGCTCCTACAATGAGCAGTTCTTC. This encodes CASKREVTSSYNEQFF.

A few counts support this clone. V gene TRBV7-9 combines with J gene TRBJ1-2; D is undetermined. Germline CDR1 SEHNR, CDR2 FQNEAQ (reference sequence). V was trimmed by 3 bases and J by 4 bases, leaving 9 bases between them. The CDR3 is 13 amino acids. CDR3 sequence: CASSLNGGYGYTF. CDR3 nucleotides: TGTGCCAGCAGCTTGAACGGAGGCTATGGCTACACCTTC.

The chain couples TRBV30 to TRBJ1-2; 9 bases fit TRBD1. The CDR3 contains 13 residues. Germline V gives CDR1 GTSNPN, CDR2 SVGIG (reference sequence). The J segment lost 7 bases and the V segment lost 1 base, leaving 4 bases of the junction unmatched. The CDR3 protein is CAWSGTGVFGYTF. The CDR3 coding sequence is TGTGCCTGGAGTGGGACAGGGGTTTTTGGCTACACCTTC.

J is TRBJ1-1 and V is TRBV15; TRBD1 might be the D (5 bases). Trimming took 5 bases from V and 10 from J, leaving 8 bases between them. In germline, CDR1 is LNHNV, CDR2 YYDKDF (reference sequence). This CDR3 is 10 amino acids long. CDR3 residues: CATSRGGAFF. In DNA form, the CDR3 reads TGTGCCACCAGCCGGGGGGGAGCTTTCTTT. The entire variable domain, with the rest obtained from reference TRBV15 and TRBJ1-1, is as follows: DAMVIQNPRYQVTQFGKPVTLSCSQTLNHNVMYWYQQKSSQAPKLLFHYYDKDFNNEADTPDNFQSRRPNTSFCFLDIRSPGLGDTAMYLCATSRGGAFFGQGTRLTVV.

The CDR3 spells CASSHRTSGYEQYF. CDR3 DNA: TGTGCCAGCAGCCATCGGACTAGCGGCTACGAGCAGTACTTC. The chain combines TRBV4-2 with TRBJ2-7; 10 bases map to TRBD2. V lost 3 bases, J lost 3 bases, and 2 bases stayed unmatched. The length of the CDR3 is 14 residues. CDR1 is LGHNA and CDR2 is YNFKEQ in the germline V gene.

This clone was counted a few times. The V gene is TRBV7-8, the J gene TRBJ1-6, with TRBD1 matching 8 bases. With 5 bases clipped from V and 7 bases from J, the junction kept 7 bases outside the gene matches. This CDR3 comprises 15 residues. The V gene's germline CDR1 is SGHVS and CDR2 FQNEAQ. This CDR3 reads CASSVTGAQNSPLHF. CDR3 nucleotide sequence: TGTGCCAGCAGCGTGACAGGGGCACAGAATTCACCCCTCCACTTT.

This rearrangement joins TRBV18 to TRBJ2-5, with D tentatively TRBD2 (6 bases). The germline V gene encodes CDR1 KGHSH and CDR2 LQKENI. Deletions cut 3 bases from V and 5 bases from J, with 13 bases between. The CDR3 has 14 amino acids. The CDR3 spells CASSPRAREETQYF. CDR3 sequence (DNA): TGTGCCAGCTCACCCAGGGCCCGGGAGGAGACCCAGTACTTC.

The V and J genes are TRBV25-1 and TRBJ2-3, with TRBD1 identical over 7 bases. CDR3 length: 16 amino acids. Losses at the gene ends were 5 bases for V and 1 base for J; bases not matched to a gene: 9. Germline V gene sequence: CDR1 MGHDK, CDR2 SYGVNS. CDR3 loop: CASSLEQGYGTDTQYF. CDR3 bases: TGTGCCAGCAGTTTAGAACAGGGGTACGGCACAGATACGCAGTATTTT.

This clone has a handful of counts. The chain is built from TRBV25-1 and TRBJ1-2, with D perhaps TRBD1 (6 bases). From germline, CDR1 is MGHDK and CDR2 SYGVNS. The CDR3 spans 13 residues. V was pared by 10 bases and J by 4 bases, with 16 bases between. CDR3 in amino acids: CATNRGGGYGYTF. As DNA, the CDR3 is TGTGCCACCAACCGGGGAGGGGGCTATGGCTACACCTTC.

The V call is TRBV5-1, the J call TRBJ2-5; D is perhaps TRBD2 (5 bases). The CDR3 runs to 14 residues. Germline assignment: CDR1 SGHRS and CDR2 YFSETQ. The V end lost 3 bases, the J end lost 0 bases, and 9 bases lay between the germline ends. The CDR3 nucleotides read TGCGCCAGCAGCTCCCAGCGGTACCAAGAGACCCAGTACTTC. This codes for CASSSQRYQETQYF.

The genes are TRBV5-6 and TRBJ2-2, with TRBD1 matching 9 bases. Looked up from germline, CDR1 is SGHDT and CDR2 is YYEEEE. CDR3 length: 15 amino acids. The V gene end was trimmed by 4 bases and the J gene end by 6 bases; junction bases not matched to a gene: 7. The DNA of the CDR3 is TGTGCCAGCAGCGCCGGGACAGGGCCCCCCGGGGAGCTGTTTTTT. It specifies CASSAGTGPPGELFF.

This sequence joins TRBV4-1 and TRBJ1-3; no definite D call. Germline loops: CDR1 MGHRA, CDR2 YSYEKL. The CDR3 runs to 16 residues. The V end was cut by 4 bases, the J end by 0 bases, with 13 bases between. The CDR3 nucleotides are TGCGCCAGCAGCCCACTAGGCAGGAGCTCTGGAAACACCATATATTTT. Protein product: CASSPLGRSSGNTIYF.

This clone occurred once. The chain carries TRBV30 and TRBJ1-2; a weak D match, TRBD1 (6 bases). The CDR3 has 11 residues. Germline values: CDR1 GTSNPN, CDR2 SVGIG (reference sequence). V gave up 2 bases and J gave up 7 bases, with 8 bases separating them. As DNA, the CDR3 is TGTGCCTGGAGTAACAGGGTTGGCTACACCTTC. Its protein product is CAWSNRVGYTF.

Remarks on this clone: Additional DNA sequences in this sample encode the identical CDR3. This chain connects TRBV18 to TRBJ1-4; D call uncertain. Trimming stripped 2 bases from V and 4 bases from J, with 5 bases between. The CDR3 length is 13 residues. The germline CDR1 and CDR2 sequences are KGHSH and LQKENI. The DNA of the CDR3 is TGTGCCAGCTCACCATCCCTTAATGAAAAACTGTTTTTT. This codes for CASSPSLNEKLFF.

CDR3 amino acids: CASRTGTSINTGELFF. The DNA for the CDR3 is TGTGCCAGTAGAACAGGGACTAGCATAAACACCGGGGAGCTGTTTTTT. The gene calls are TRBV19 and TRBJ2-2; 9 bases match TRBD2. CDR1 LNHDA and CDR2 SQIVND come from the germline V gene (reference sequence). Trimming cost V 6 bases and J 2 bases; bases outside gene matches: 7. The CDR3 extends over 16 amino acids.

The chain has TRBV5-1 and TRBJ1-6; weak D call: TRBD1 (5 bases). The germline V gene encodes CDR1 SGHRS and CDR2 YFSETQ. The CDR3 is 17 amino acids. The V end was cut by 0 bases, the J end by 10 bases, with 20 bases between. The CDR3 DNA is TGCGCCAGCAGCTTGGTGCAGGGAGGAGGGTTAAGGTCACCCCTCCACTTT. It codes for CASSLVQGGGLRSPLHF. The full variable domain, its missing parts supplied by reference TRBV5-1 and TRBJ1-6, is KAGVTQTPRYLIKTRGQQVTLSCSPISGHRSVSWYQQTPGQGLQFLFEYFSETQRNKGNFPGRFSGRQFSNSRSEMNVSTLELGDSALYLCASSLVQGGGLRSPLHFGNGTRLTVT.

The chain carries TRBV2 and TRBJ2-2; D is ambiguous. Germline CDR1 and CDR2: SNHLY and FYNNEI. This CDR3 has 13 residues. Trimming removed 2 bases from V and 4 bases from J, with 5 bases in between. CDR3 sequence reads: CASSEFGTGELFF. CDR3 nucleotide sequence: TGTGCCAGCAGTGAATTCGGCACCGGGGAGCTGTTTTTT.

V is TRBV4-1 and J is TRBJ1-1; 7 nucleotides line up with TRBD1. Trimming removed 1 base from V and 8 bases from J; junction bases left unmatched: 13. Germline-derived CDR1 and CDR2 are MGHRA and YSYEKL. There are 16 residues in the CDR3. The CDR3 sequence: CASSQGLRDRALEAFF. The CDR3 nucleotides read TGCGCCAGCAGCCAAGGCCTTCGGGACAGAGCTTTGGAAGCTTTCTTT.